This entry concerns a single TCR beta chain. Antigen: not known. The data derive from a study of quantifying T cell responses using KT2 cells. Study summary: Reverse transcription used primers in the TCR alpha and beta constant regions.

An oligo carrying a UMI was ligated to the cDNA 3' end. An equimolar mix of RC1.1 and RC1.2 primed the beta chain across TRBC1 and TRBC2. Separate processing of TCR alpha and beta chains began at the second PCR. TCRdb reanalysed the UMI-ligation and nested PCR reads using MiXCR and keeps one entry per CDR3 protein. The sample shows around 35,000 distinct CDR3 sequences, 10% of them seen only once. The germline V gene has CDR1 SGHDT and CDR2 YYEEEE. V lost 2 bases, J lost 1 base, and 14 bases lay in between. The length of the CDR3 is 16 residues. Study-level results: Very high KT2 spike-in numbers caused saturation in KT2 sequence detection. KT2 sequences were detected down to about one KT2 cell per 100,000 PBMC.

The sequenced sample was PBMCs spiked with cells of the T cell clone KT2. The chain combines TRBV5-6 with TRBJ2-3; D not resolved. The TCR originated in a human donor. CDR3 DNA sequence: TGTGCCAGCAGCTTTGGGGTGATGTACGGCACAGATACGCAGTATTTT. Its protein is CASSFGVMYGTDTQYF.